The source of this T cell receptor beta chain is a study of cytomegalovirus exposure and HLA in healthy donors. Whole-study results and caveats: There was a cluster of highly shared sequence variants that was likely a sequencing artifact.

Primers for the PCR totalled 60 Vbeta and 13 Jbeta. Profiling relied on immunoSEQ multiplex PCR, and the TCRdb table lists in-frame clones only, not all of them. Among some 200,000 clones, around four fifths were seen once, and the ten largest hold 6.5%. Points on this clone: The antigen remains unidentified.

CDR1 is SGHAT, CDR2 FQDESV, per germline (reference sequence). V lost 5 bases and J lost 4, with 14 bases in between. This CDR3 spans 15 amino acids. The specimen was PBMCs. The receptor was derived from a woman between 50 and 59 years old in good health and CMV-seropositive. V usage is TRBV11-1 and J usage is TRBJ2-2; possible D gene TRBD2, 5 bases. CDR3 sequence (DNA): TGTGCCAGCAGCCCCCCGGGAACCCTCACCGGGGAGCTGTTTTTT. Translated, it gives CASSPPGTLTGELFF.